The clone carrying this TCR beta chain was detected ten times or more. The cDNA was generated by 5'RACE with 10-nucleotide random UMIs. Each CDR3 protein gets one entry after TCRdb re-called the 5' RACE reads with MiXCR. The sample comprises about 59,000 distinct CDR3 sequences, around 24% of which are singletons, and over 4.5% rests with the top ten. The sample originates from a study of neurological immune-mediated disorders. Per germline, CDR1 DFQATT and CDR2 SNEGSKA (reference sequence). V was shortened by 6 bases and J by 1 base, with 18 bases between the two germline ends. The CDR3 totals 15 residues. Time point noted: technical triplicate 2.

The chain recombines TRBV20-1 with TRBJ1-1; maybe TRBD1 (5 bases). This receptor was obtained from a man in his fifties or sixties with HTLV-1-associated myelopathy (HAM/TSP). The sample was PBMCs. The CDR3, as DNA: TGCAGTGCCACTTTGAGGGGCGGGACGAACACTGAAGCTTTCTTT. Translation gives CSATLRGGTNTEAFF.